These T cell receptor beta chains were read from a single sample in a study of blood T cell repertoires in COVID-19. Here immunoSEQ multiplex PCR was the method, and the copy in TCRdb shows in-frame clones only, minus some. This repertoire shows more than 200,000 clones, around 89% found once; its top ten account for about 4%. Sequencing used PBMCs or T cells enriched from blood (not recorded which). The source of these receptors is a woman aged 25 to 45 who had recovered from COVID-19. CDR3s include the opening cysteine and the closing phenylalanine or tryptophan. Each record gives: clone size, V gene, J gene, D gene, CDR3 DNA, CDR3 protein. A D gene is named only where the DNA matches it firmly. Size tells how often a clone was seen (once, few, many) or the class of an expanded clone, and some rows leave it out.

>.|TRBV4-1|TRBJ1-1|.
TGCGCCAGCAGCCAAGTCCGGTCAGGTGTCCTGAACACTGAAGCTTTCTTT
CASSQVRSGVLNTEAFF
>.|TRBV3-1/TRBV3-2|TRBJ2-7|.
TGTGCCAGCAGCCAACTTGCGACCTACGAGCAGTACTTC
CASSQLATYEQYF
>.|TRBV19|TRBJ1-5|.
TGTGCCAGTAGTAGCTGGGGGGTAGGTCAGCCCCAGCATTTT
CASSSWGVGQPQHF
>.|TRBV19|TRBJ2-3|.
TGTGCCACCAAGACGGGGGATACGCAGTATTTT
CATKTGDTQYF
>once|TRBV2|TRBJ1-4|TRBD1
TGTGCCAGCAGACTCACAGGGGCAACTAATGAAAAACTGTTTTTT
CASRLTGATNEKLFF
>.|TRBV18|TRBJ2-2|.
TGTGCCAGCTCGTCCGTAACGAACACCGGGGAGCTGTTTTTT
CASSSVTNTGELFF
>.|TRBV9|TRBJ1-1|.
TGTGCCAGCAGCCTGATAATGGGACTCCCTGGGGGCACTGAAGCTTTCTTT
CASSLIMGLPGGTEAFF
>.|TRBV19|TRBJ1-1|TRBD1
TGTGCCAGCCGTCCCGCGGGCAGGGGGGACACTGAAGCTTTCTTT
CASRPAGRGDTEAFF
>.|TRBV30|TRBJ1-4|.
TGTGCCTGGAGTGGGGAAAGGGGGTCTAATGAAAAACTGTTTTTT
CAWSGERGSNEKLFF
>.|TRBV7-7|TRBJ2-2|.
TGTGCTAGCAGCTTATCCCCCCAGGGGGGGAACACCGGGGAGCTGTTTTTT
CASSLSPQGGNTGELFF
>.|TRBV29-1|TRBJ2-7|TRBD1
TGCAGCGTTGAAGATCCTATGGAGGGACAGGGGGCTTCATACGAGCAGTACTTC
CSVEDPMEGQGASYEQYF
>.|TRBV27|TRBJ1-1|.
TGTGCCAGCAGTTTAATAGGGGTTAGGACTGAAGCTTTCTTT
CASSLIGVRTEAFF
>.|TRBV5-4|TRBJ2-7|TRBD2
TGTGCCAGCAGCTACAGCGGGACGTCCTACGAGCAGTACTTC
CASSYSGTSYEQYF
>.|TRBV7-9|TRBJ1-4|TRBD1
TGTGCCAGCAGCTTAAGGACAGGGGTACAAGAAAAACTGTTTTTT
CASSLRTGVQEKLFF
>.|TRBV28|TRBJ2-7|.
TGTGCCAGCAGTTCACTAGTCGGCGAGCAGTACTTC
CASSSLVGEQYF
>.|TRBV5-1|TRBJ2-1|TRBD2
TGCGCCAGCAGCCACGGGACTAGCGGGAGCTTCTACAATGAGCAGTTCTTC
CASSHGTSGSFYNEQFF
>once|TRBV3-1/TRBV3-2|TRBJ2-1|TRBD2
TGTGCCAGCAGCCAAGACTTCCTAGCGGGCCCCAATGAGCAGTTCTTC
CASSQDFLAGPNEQFF
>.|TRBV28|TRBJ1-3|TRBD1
TGTGCCAGCAGTTTATCGCGGGACAGGGGGTACTCTGGAAACACCATATATTTT
CASSLSRDRGYSGNTIYF